The text below deals with one T cell receptor (beta chain). The sample is drawn from a study of tumor-infiltrating lymphocytes in primary liver carcinoma. Study context: The tumors, T1-T3 N0M0 lesions, were 4.2 to 10 cm across.

Total RNA (approximately 500 ng) served as template for TCR beta cDNA synthesis primed by a constant-region primer. Slightly modified ARM-PCR with three nested multiplex PCR rounds yielded TCR beta libraries. The first two PCR rounds used TRBV1-TRBV30 primers with a Cbeta primer, around 10 cycles each. TCRdb reanalysed the multiplex PCR reads using MiXCR and keeps one entry per CDR3 protein. The sample contains 320,000 or so distinct CDR3 sequences, approximately 65% of which appear only once. Germline DNA was extracted too, while blood RNA derived from unsorted whole blood. Between the trimmed V and J ends, which lost 3 bases and 9 bases, there was a span of 20 bases. The CDR3 consists of 16 residues. Germline V gene sequence: CDR1 SGHAT, CDR2 FQNNGV.

The chain combines TRBV11-2 with TRBJ2-2; D ambiguous. Sequencing was performed on peripheral blood. This TCR was sampled from a man aged 40-50 years with primary liver carcinoma and hepatitis B virus infection. CDR3 sequence (DNA): TGTGCCAGCAGCTTGGATTGGAACGGTACTACCCGGGAGCTGTTTTTT. Protein: CASSLDWNGTTRELFF.